What follows are 4 T cell receptor beta chains derived from one specimen sequenced in a study of cytomegalovirus exposure and HLA in healthy donors. The PCR used 60 Vbeta and 13 Jbeta primers. Using immunoSEQ multiplex PCR, the repertoire was profiled, and TCRdb retains in-frame clones only, with some absent. The data contain about 200,000 clones, 55% to 75% of them singletons. Sequenced sample: PBMCs. The receptors were sampled from a man aged 40-55 years in good health and CMV-seropositive.

The rearrangement links TRBV11-3 to TRBJ2-1; perhaps TRBD2 as D (6 bases). There are 15 residues in the CDR3. V shed 5 bases and J shed 3 bases, with 14 bases lying between them. Germline CDR1 and CDR2: SGHNT and YENEEA. CDR3 nucleotides: TGTGCCAGCAGCCCCTCCACGGGGGACTACAATGAGCAGTTCTTC. Its translation: CASSPSTGDYNEQFF.

The chain has TRBV28 and TRBJ1-6, with D perhaps matching TRBD1 (5 bases). Germline CDR1 MDHEN, CDR2 SYDVKM. CDR3 length: 14 amino acids. V lost 3 bases and J lost 6, with 9 bases in between. CDR3 DNA sequence: TGTGCCAGCAGTTTCCGGACAACTAATTCACCCCTCCACTTT. Translated, it gives CASSFRTTNSPLHF. The full variable domain, its missing parts supplied by reference TRBV28 and TRBJ1-6, is DVKVTQSSRYLVKRTGEKVFLECVQDMDHENMFWYRQDPGLGLRLIYFSYDVKMKEKGDIPEGYSVSREKKERFSLILESASTNQTSMYLCASSFRTTNSPLHFGNGTRLTVT.

The chain carries TRBV28 and TRBJ1-3; D is uncertain. The germline V and J ends were trimmed by 4 bases and 1 base, with 8 bases remaining between them. In germline, CDR1 is MDHEN, CDR2 SYDVKM. The CDR3 has 14 amino acids. CDR3 region: CASSSSRSGNTIYF. The CDR3 DNA follows: TGTGCCAGCAGTTCCTCTAGGTCTGGAAACACCATATATTTT. The full variable domain, its missing parts supplied by reference TRBV28 and TRBJ1-3, is DVKVTQSSRYLVKRTGEKVFLECVQDMDHENMFWYRQDPGLGLRLIYFSYDVKMKEKGDIPEGYSVSREKKERFSLILESASTNQTSMYLCASSSSRSGNTIYFGEGSWLTVV.

The rearrangement uses TRBV6-4 and TRBJ1-6, with D unresolved. Germline CDR1 and CDR2: MRHNA and SNTAGT. V was clipped by 6 bases and J by 10 bases, with 16 bases between them. The CDR3 is 14 residues long. CDR3 protein: CASSLNTDGSPLHF. The CDR3 coding sequence is TGTGCCAGCAGCTTGAATACAGACGGATCACCCCTCCACTTT.